The rows below give T cell receptor beta chains drawn from one sample of a study of OX40 agonist ivuxolimab in advanced cancers. Profiled with immunoSEQ multiplex PCR; TCRdb holds only in-frame clones, not every one. Here the sample spans about 73,000 clones, about 86% being singletons. Here the sequenced sample was CD4+ or CD8+ T cells sorted from blood, taken in a trial of the OX40 agonist ivuxolimab. These receptors were taken from an adult with an advanced solid tumor such as melanoma, head and neck, liver or kidney cancer. Both conserved end residues are part of each CDR3. Fields, in order: V gene, J gene, D gene, CDR3 length, CDR3 protein. A D gene is named only where the DNA matches it firmly.

V gene: TRBV18
J gene: TRBJ2-7
D gene: TRBD2
CDR3 length: 11
CDR3 protein: CASSGGGEQYF

V gene: TRBV7-6
J gene: TRBJ2-2
D gene: NA
CDR3 length: 16
CDR3 protein: CASSPPWGRDTGELFF

V gene: TRBV11-2
J gene: TRBJ1-2
D gene: NA
CDR3 length: 13
CDR3 protein: CASSLSLDYGYTF

V gene: TRBV14
J gene: TRBJ2-3
D gene: NA
CDR3 length: 14
CDR3 protein: CASSRIGGTDTQYF

V gene: TRBV5-1
J gene: TRBJ1-1
D gene: NA
CDR3 length: 15
CDR3 protein: CASSWGRGEQTEAFF

V gene: TRBV19
J gene: TRBJ2-5
D gene: NA
CDR3 length: 12
CDR3 protein: CASSLTGETQYF

V gene: TRBV12-5
J gene: TRBJ2-7
D gene: TRBD1
CDR3 length: 15
CDR3 protein: CASGLGGQTSYEQYF

V gene: TRBV5-6
J gene: TRBJ2-7
D gene: NA
CDR3 length: 12
CDR3 protein: CASSRGTYEQYF

V gene: TRBV4-3
J gene: TRBJ1-6
D gene: NA
CDR3 length: 17
CDR3 protein: CASSPVGTGSYNSPLHF

V gene: TRBV27
J gene: TRBJ2-6
D gene: TRBD1
CDR3 length: 17
CDR3 protein: CASRTGTGGSGANVLTF

V gene: TRBV5-1
J gene: TRBJ2-5
D gene: NA
CDR3 length: 14
CDR3 protein: CASSLMRGQETQYF

V gene: TRBV5-1
J gene: TRBJ2-1
D gene: TRBD2
CDR3 length: 16
CDR3 protein: CASSLETSGRADEQFF

V gene: TRBV7-8
J gene: TRBJ1-5
D gene: NA
CDR3 length: 14
CDR3 protein: CASSLGGNNQPQHF

V gene: TRBV14
J gene: TRBJ1-1
D gene: NA
CDR3 length: 16
CDR3 protein: CASSQDGLKVNTEAFF

V gene: TRBV5-4
J gene: TRBJ1-4
D gene: NA
CDR3 length: 16
CDR3 protein: CASSLSPGLVGEKLFF

V gene: TRBV25-1
J gene: TRBJ2-3
D gene: NA
CDR3 length: 17
CDR3 protein: CASSDPGTDTSTDTQYF

V gene: TRBV5-1
J gene: TRBJ2-5
D gene: TRBD1
CDR3 length: 14
CDR3 protein: CASSLRDSWETQYF

V gene: TRBV6-1
J gene: TRBJ2-6
D gene: TRBD1
CDR3 length: 15
CDR3 protein: CATQGGHSGANVLTF

V gene: TRBV9
J gene: TRBJ1-2
D gene: NA
CDR3 length: 14
CDR3 protein: CASSRRTPNYGYTF

V gene: TRBV7-3
J gene: TRBJ1-2
D gene: NA
CDR3 length: 15
CDR3 protein: CASSLTSGPGYGYTF

V gene: TRBV7-2
J gene: TRBJ1-4
D gene: NA
CDR3 length: 16
CDR3 protein: CASSLSIVTTNEKLFF

V gene: TRBV6-5
J gene: TRBJ2-3
D gene: NA
CDR3 length: 12
CDR3 protein: CASSRSGDTQYF

V gene: TRBV5-4
J gene: TRBJ2-7
D gene: NA
CDR3 length: 15
CDR3 protein: CASSLGGTPGYEQYF

V gene: TRBV10-3
J gene: TRBJ2-7
D gene: TRBD1
CDR3 length: 13
CDR3 protein: CAISEGTGSEQYF

V gene: TRBV6-6
J gene: TRBJ1-1
D gene: TRBD1
CDR3 length: 16
CDR3 protein: CASTKGQGVGATEAFF

V gene: TRBV6-1
J gene: TRBJ2-6
D gene: TRBD2
CDR3 length: 15
CDR3 protein: CATLLAGAGANVLTF

V gene: TRBV10-3
J gene: TRBJ1-5
D gene: TRBD1
CDR3 length: 17
CDR3 protein: CAISEFLQGNSNQPQHF

V gene: TRBV7-2
J gene: TRBJ2-4
D gene: TRBD2
CDR3 length: 18
CDR3 protein: CASSLRATSGLAKNIQYF